A selection of T cell receptor beta chains follows, all from one sample in a study of cytomegalovirus exposure and HLA in healthy donors. Sequencing used immunoSEQ multiplex PCR; TCRdb keeps in-frame clones, though not all of them. The sample has 100,000 or so clones; 65% to 75% are singletons. The sequencing input was PBMCs. The source of these receptors is a woman younger than 30 in good health and CMV-seropositive. Each CDR3 is given with its conserved first and last residue. The D gene is left open where the match is weak. Clone size, where shown, is once, few, many, or a class for clones that have expanded.

.	few	TRBV9	TRBJ2-1	CASSPPGGYNEQFF	TGTGCCAGCAGCCCCCCCGGGGGCTACAATGAGCAGTTCTTC
.	.	TRBV7-9	TRBJ2-7	CASSPSPHRDVTYEQYF	TGTGCCAGCAGCCCGTCCCCCCACAGGGATGTAACCTACGAGCAGTACTTC
.	once	TRBV7-2	TRBJ2-5	CASSPRGPWETQYF	TGTGCCAGCAGCCCCCGAGGGCCATGGGAGACCCAGTACTTC
TRBD1	few	TRBV19	TRBJ1-1	CASSRDRDMNTEAFF	TGTGCCAGTAGTCGGGACAGGGACATGAACACTGAAGCTTTCTTT
.	.	TRBV2	TRBJ2-7	CASTRTVAYEQYF	TGTGCCAGCACCAGGACAGTAGCCTACGAGCAGTACTTC
.	.	TRBV11-2	TRBJ2-3	CASSLVVQVQYTQYF	TGTGCCAGCAGCTTAGTTGTTCAGGTCCAATATACGCAGTATTTT
TRBD1	.	TRBV28	TRBJ1-5	CASSYSYRGLNQPQHF	TGTGCCAGCAGTTATTCTTACAGGGGGCTCAATCAGCCCCAGCATTTT
.	.	TRBV29-1	TRBJ2-4	CSATEGSAKNIQYF	TGCAGCGCTACGGAGGGGAGTGCCAAAAACATTCAGTACTTC
.	.	TRBV5-1	TRBJ2-3	CASSLSIYLARQSTDTQYF	TGCGCCAGCAGCTTGTCAATTTACCTAGCTCGTCAAAGCACAGATACGCAGTATTTT
.	.	TRBV5-4	TRBJ1-2	CASSLDAVVGYGYTF	TGTGCCAGCAGCTTGGATGCGGTGGTCGGTTATGGCTACACCTTC
TRBD2	few	TRBV7-2	TRBJ2-3	CASSLPGGTNTQYF	TGTGCCAGCAGCCTGCCGGGGGGGACGAATACGCAGTATTTT
TRBD1	.	TRBV9	TRBJ1-2	CASSASPGQGHGYTF	TGTGCCAGCAGCGCGTCCCCTGGACAGGGGCATGGCTACACCTTC
TRBD1	.	TRBV7-9	TRBJ1-4	CASSPQGAAVEKLFF	TGTGCCAGCAGCCCCCAGGGGGCCGCAGTTGAAAAACTGTTTTTT
.	once	TRBV30	TRBJ2-3	CAWLATGTDTQYF	TGTGCCTGGTTAGCCACCGGCACAGATACGCAGTATTTT
TRBD2	few	TRBV30	TRBJ2-3	CAWGRREADTQYF	TGTGCCTGGGGAAGGCGGGAGGCAGATACGCAGTATTTT
.	.	TRBV18	TRBJ1-4	CASSPGHFGEKLFF	TGTGCCAGCTCACCCGGACACTTTGGGGAAAAACTGTTTTTT